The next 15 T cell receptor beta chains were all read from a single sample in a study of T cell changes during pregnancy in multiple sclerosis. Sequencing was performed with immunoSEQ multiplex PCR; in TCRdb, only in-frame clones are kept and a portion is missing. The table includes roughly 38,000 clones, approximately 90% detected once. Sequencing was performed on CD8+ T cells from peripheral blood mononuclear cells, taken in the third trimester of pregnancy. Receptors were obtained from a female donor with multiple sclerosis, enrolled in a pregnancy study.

The CDR3 DNA sequence: TGTGCCAGCAGCCAAGGGGGGGGCTACGAGCAGTACTTC. This sequence encodes CASSQGGGYEQYF. The genes are TRBV4-2 and TRBJ2-5; 7 bases fit TRBD2. The J call may be wrong; the DNA end is better matched by TRBJ2-7. The CDR3 has 13 amino acids. Germline loops: CDR1 LGHNA, CDR2 YNFKEQ.

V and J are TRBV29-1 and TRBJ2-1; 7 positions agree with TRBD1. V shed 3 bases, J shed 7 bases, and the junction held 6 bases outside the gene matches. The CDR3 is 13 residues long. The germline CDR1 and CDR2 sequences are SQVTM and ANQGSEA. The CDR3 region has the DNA TGCAGCGTTGAGACAGGGTTCTCTAATGAGCAGTTCTTC. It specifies CSVETGFSNEQFF.

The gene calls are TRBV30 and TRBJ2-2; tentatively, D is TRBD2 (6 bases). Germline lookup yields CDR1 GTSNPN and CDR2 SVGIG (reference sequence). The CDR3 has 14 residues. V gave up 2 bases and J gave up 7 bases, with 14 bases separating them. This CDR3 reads CAWSLGGAGGELFF. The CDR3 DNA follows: TGTGCCTGGAGTCTAGGCGGGGCGGGCGGGGAGCTGTTTTTT.

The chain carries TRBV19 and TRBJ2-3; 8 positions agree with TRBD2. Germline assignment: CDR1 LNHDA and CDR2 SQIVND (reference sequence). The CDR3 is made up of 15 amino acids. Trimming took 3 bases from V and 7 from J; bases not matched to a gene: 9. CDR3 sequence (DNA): TGTGCCAGTAGTATTCTAGCGGGCCCCCCGAATACGCAGTATTTT. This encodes CASSILAGPPNTQYF.

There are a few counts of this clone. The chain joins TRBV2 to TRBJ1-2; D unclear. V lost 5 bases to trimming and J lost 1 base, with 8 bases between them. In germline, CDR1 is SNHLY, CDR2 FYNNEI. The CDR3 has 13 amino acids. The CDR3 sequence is CASSSDFNYGYTF. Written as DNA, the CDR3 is TGTGCCAGCAGTTCGGACTTTAACTATGGCTACACCTTC.

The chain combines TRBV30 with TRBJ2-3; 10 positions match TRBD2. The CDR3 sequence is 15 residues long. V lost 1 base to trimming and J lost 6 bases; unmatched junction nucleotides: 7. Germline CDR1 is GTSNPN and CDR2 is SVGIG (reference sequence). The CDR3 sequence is CAWSDQRGGLDTQYF. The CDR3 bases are TGTGCCTGGAGTGATCAGCGGGGGGGCCTGGATACGCAGTATTTT.

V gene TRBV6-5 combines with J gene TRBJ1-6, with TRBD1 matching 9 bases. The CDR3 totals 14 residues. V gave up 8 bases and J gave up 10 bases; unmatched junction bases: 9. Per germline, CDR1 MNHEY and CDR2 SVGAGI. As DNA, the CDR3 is TGTGCCAGCGGGGCGGGACAGGGTTGGTCACCCCTCCACTTT. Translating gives CASGAGQGWSPLHF.

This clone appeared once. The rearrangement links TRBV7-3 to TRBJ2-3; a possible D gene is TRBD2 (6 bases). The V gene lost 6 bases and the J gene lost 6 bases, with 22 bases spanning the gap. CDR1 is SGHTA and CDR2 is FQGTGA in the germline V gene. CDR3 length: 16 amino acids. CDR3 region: CASSRVSRGNWDTQYF. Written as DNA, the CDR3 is TGTGCCAGCAGTAGGGTATCGCGGGGCAATTGGGATACGCAGTATTTT. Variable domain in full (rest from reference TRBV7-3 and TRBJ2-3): GAGVSQTPSNKVTEKGKYVELRCDPISGHTALYWYRQSLGQGPEFLIYFQGTGAADDSGLPNDRFFAVRPEGSVSTLKIQRTERGDSAVYLCASSRVSRGNWDTQYFGPGTRLTVL.

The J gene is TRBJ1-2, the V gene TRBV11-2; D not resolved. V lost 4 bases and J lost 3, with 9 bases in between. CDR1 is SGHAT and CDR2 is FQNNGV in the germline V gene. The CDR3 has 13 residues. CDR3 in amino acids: CASSSGIDYGYTF. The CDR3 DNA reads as TGTGCCAGCAGCTCGGGGATTGACTATGGCTACACCTTC. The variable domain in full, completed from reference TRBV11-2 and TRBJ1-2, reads EAGVAQSPRYKIIEKRQSVAFWCNPISGHATLYWYQQILGQGPKLLIQFQNNGVVDDSQLPKDRFSAERLKGVDSTLKIQPAKLEDSAVYLCASSSGIDYGYTFGSGTRLTVV.

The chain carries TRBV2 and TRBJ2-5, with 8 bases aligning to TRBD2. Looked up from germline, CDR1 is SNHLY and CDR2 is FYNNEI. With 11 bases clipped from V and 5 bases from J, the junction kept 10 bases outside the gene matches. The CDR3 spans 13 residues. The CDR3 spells CAVLSGGLETQYF. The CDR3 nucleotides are TGTGCCGTCCTGAGCGGGGGCCTGGAGACCCAGTACTTC. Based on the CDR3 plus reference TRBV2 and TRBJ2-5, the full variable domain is EPEVTQTPSHQVTQMGQEVILRCVPISNHLYFYWYRQILGQKVEFLVSFYNNEISEKSEIFDDQFSVERPDGSNFTLKIRSTKLEDSAMYFCAVLSGGLETQYFGPGTRLLVL.

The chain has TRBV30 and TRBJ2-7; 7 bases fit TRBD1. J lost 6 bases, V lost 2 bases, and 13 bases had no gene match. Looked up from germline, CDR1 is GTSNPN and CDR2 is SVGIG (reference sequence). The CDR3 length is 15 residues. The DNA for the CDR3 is TGTGCCTGGAGTATAAAAGGACAGGAATCTTCCGAGCAGTACTTC. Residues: CAWSIKGQESSEQYF.

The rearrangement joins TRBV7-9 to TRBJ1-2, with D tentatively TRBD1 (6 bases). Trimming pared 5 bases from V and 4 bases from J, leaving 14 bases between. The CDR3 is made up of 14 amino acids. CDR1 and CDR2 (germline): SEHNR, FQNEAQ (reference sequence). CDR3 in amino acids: CASSQTGLIYGYTF. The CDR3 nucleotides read TGTGCCAGCAGCCAGACAGGCCTTATCTATGGCTACACCTTC.

The CDR3 sequence is CASTEEMGRQKLFF. For the CDR3, the DNA is TGTGCCAGCACCGAAGAAATGGGCAGGCAAAAACTGTTTTTT. The V call is TRBV21-1, the J call TRBJ1-4; the D call in the table, TRBD1, was not verified against the DNA. TRBV21-1 is flagged as a pseudogene. This CDR3 is 14 amino acids long.

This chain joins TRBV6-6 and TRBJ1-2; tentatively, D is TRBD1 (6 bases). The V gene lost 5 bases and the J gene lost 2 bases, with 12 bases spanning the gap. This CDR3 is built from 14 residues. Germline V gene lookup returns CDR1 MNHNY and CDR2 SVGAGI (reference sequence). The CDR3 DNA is TGTGCCAGCAGTCTTGGACAGAAGAACTATGGCTACACCTTC. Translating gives CASSLGQKNYGYTF.

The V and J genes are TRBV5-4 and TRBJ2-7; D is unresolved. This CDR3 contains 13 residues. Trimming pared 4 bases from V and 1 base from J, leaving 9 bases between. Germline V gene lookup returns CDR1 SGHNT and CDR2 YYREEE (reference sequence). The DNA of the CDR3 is TGTGCCAGCAGCGCCGACGGGTCCTACGAGCAGTACTTC. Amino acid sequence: CASSADGSYEQYF.